This T cell receptor beta chain was captured by sequencing in a study of blood T cell repertoires in COVID-19. Turning to the study itself: The study drew acute and convalescent COVID-19 samples from the United States, Italy and Spain. In each case, the material was cDNA or gDNA derived from T cells, B-cell-depleted T cells, or PBMCs.

CDR3 length: 14 residues. V was shortened by 5 bases and J by 6 bases, with 13 bases between the two germline ends. Germline V gene lookup returns CDR1 SGHNT and CDR2 YENEEA. As handled by the study authors: Cell counts per sample came from amplifying reference gene primers. Some clones are missing from TCRdb's copy, which holds only in-frame ones; the method was immunoSEQ multiplex PCR. That table furnishes V, J and clone size, whereas the DNA furnished D and trimming. The sample carries 90,000 to 120,000 clones, under 95% recorded once. This rearrangement joins TRBV11-3 to TRBJ1-4; TRBD1 is a possible D gene (5 bases). The sample taken for sequencing was peripheral blood. This clonotype was obtained from a woman in her 30s with acute or convalescent COVID-19. DNA of the CDR3: TGTGCCAGCAGCCCACAGGAGTCCCATGAAAAACTGTTTTTT. This encodes CASSPQESHEKLFF. The full variable domain, rest sourced from reference TRBV11-3 and TRBJ1-4, is EAGVVQSPRYKIIEKKQPVAFWCNPISGHNTLYWYLQNLGQGPELLIRYENEEAVDDSQLPKDRFSAERLKGVDSTLKIQPAELGDSAVYLCASSPQESHEKLFFGSGTQLSVL.